Here is one T cell receptor (beta chain) with its context. Its antigen is as yet unknown. CDR1 and CDR2 from the germline V gene are SQVTM and ANQGSEA. V gave up 4 bases and J gave up 1 base, with 7 bases separating them. This CDR3 has 12 residues. This entry is derived from a study of early T cells in non-severe SARS-CoV-2 infection. Regarding the study as a whole: Private and CD4 specificities were missed by VDJdb matching, skewed to anti-spike CD8.

Unique molecular identifiers were added to individual cDNA molecules. MiXCR was run by TCRdb on the 5' RACE reads, yielding one entry per CDR3 protein. Of about 60,000 distinct CDR3 sequences listed, under 15% were seen once; the top ten hold roughly 4%. The genes are TRBV29-1 and TRBJ1-1; no reliable D call. The specimen sequenced was whole blood. The TCR originated in an adult who was a healthcare worker with PCR-confirmed SARS-CoV-2 infection or an uninfected control (not recorded which). The CDR3 DNA is TGCAGCGTTGGGATACAGAACACTGAAGCTTTCTTT. It specifies CSVGIQNTEAFF.